This TCR beta chain appears in the sequencing data of a study of cytomegalovirus exposure and HLA in healthy donors. PCR amplification relied on 60 Vbeta primers (plus 13 Jbeta primers). TCRdb's copy holds only in-frame clones and misses some; the assay was immunoSEQ multiplex PCR. There are some 170,000 clones in the sample; 75% occur only once, and around 3% lies in the top ten. The V gene end was trimmed by 3 bases and the J gene end by 8 bases; junction bases not matched to a gene: 4. CDR1 and CDR2 from the germline V gene are PRHDT and FYEKMQ (reference sequence). The CDR3 contains 14 residues. A word on this clone: What it binds is unknown.

Study conclusions and caveats: High sensitivity and specificity were reportedly achieved when the classifier diagnosed cytomegalovirus status. More clonal expansion characterized HLA-associated TCR beta chains than equally common others in a later analysis.

V is TRBV13 and J is TRBJ1-2, with 12 bases matching TRBD1. This receptor was obtained from a woman between 45 and 60 years old in good health and CMV-seropositive. Input material: PBMCs. In DNA form, the CDR3 reads TGTGCCAGCAGCTTGGGACAGGGGGCGGTGGGCTACACCTTC. It specifies CASSLGQGAVGYTF.